Listed here is a single T cell receptor (beta chain). The record originates from a study of sequential checkpoint blockade in melanoma. Study-level background: First-line arms were nivolumab then ipilimumab, or the reverse, randomized 1:1.

Produced via immunoSEQ multiplex PCR; TCRdb's table is partial and in-frame only. This table holds fewer than 15,000 clones, 82% found once. Treatment reported: randomized to nivolumab then ipilimumab (arm A) or the reverse (arm B). From thawed PBMCs, live CD3+CD8+ cells negative for CD19 and CD56 were sorted. This CDR3 is built from 14 residues. Between the trimmed V and J ends, which lost 4 bases and 3 bases, there was a span of 14 bases. CDR1 and CDR2 (germline): SGHNT, YYREEE (reference sequence). This chain uses TRBV5-4 with TRBJ2-7; possible D gene TRBD2, 5 bases. The source is a human donor with melanoma. The sample here was CD8+ T cells sorted from blood (inferred from file names), taken from a patient given nivolumab and ipilimumab in sequence. CDR3 sequence reads: CASSLRVSDYEQYF. The DNA for the CDR3 is TGTGCCAGCAGCCTGCGGGTGTCAGACTACGAGCAGTACTTC. Full variable domain (rest looked up from reference TRBV5-4 and TRBJ2-7): ETGVTQSPTHLIKTRGQQVTLRCSSQSGHNTVSWYQQALGQGPQFIFQYYREEENGRGNFPPRFSGLQFPNYSSELNVNALELDDSALYLCASSLRVSDYEQYFGPGTRLTVT.